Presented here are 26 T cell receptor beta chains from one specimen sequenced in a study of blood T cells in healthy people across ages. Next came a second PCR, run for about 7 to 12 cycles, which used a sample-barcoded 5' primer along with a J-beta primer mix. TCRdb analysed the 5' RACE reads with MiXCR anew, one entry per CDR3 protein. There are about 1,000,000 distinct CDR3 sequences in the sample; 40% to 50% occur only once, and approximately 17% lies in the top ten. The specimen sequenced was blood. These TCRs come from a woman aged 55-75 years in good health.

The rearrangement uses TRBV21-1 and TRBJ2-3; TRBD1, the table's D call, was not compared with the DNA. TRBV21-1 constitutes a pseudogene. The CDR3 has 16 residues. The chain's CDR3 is CASSTRTGTSTDTQYF. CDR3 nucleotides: TGTGCCAGCAGCACACGAACAGGGACTAGCACAGATACGCAGTATTTT.

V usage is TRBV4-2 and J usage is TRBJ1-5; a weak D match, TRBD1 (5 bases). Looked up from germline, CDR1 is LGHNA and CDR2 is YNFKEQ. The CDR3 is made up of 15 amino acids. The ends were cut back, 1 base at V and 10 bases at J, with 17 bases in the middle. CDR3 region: CASSQGLSTGRPQHF. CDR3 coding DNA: TGTGCCAGCAGCCAAGGGCTTAGTACAGGTCGACCCCAGCATTTT.

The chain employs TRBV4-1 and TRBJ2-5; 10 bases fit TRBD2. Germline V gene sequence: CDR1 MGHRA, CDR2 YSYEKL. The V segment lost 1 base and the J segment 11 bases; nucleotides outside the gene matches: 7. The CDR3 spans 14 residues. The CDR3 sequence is CASSQVLAGEEQYF. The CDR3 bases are TGCGCCAGCAGCCAAGTCCTAGCGGGGGAAGAGCAGTACTTC.

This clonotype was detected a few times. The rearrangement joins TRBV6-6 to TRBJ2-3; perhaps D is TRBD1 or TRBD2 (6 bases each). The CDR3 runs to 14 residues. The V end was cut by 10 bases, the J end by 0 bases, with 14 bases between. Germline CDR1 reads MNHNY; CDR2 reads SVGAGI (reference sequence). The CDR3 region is CATQWGASTDTQYF. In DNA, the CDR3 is TGTGCCACCCAGTGGGGGGCTAGCACAGATACGCAGTATTTT.

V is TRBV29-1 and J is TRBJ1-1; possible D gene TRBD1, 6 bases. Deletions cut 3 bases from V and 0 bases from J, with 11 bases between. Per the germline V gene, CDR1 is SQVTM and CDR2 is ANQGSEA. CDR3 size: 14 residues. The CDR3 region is CSVDPQGMNTEAFF. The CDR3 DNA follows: TGCAGCGTTGATCCTCAGGGGATGAACACTGAAGCTTTCTTT.

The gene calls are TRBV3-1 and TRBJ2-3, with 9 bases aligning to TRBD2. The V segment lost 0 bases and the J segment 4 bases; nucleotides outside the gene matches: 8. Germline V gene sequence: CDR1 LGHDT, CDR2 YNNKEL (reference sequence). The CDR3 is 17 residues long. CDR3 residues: CASSQDLVSGSADTQYF. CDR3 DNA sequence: TGTGCCAGCAGCCAAGATCTAGTTAGCGGGAGCGCAGATACGCAGTATTTT.

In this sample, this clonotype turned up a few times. The CDR3 nucleotides are TGTGCCAGCAGCTTAGATCACAAAAGGGGTAGCGGGAGTCTCGATGAGCAGTTCTTC. Protein product: CASSLDHKRGSGSLDEQFF. The chain carries TRBV13 and TRBJ2-1; 9 bases align to TRBD2. Germline V lookup: CDR1 PRHDT, CDR2 FYEKMQ (reference sequence). The junction had 18 bases not matched to a gene; V was cut back by 1 base and J by 8 bases. The CDR3 is made up of 19 amino acids.

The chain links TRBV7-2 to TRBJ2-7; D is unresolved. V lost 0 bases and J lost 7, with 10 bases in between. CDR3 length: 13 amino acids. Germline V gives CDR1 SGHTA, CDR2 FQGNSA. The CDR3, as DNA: TGTGCCAGCAGCTTAGCGTTCGGGTATGAGCAGTACTTC. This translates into CASSLAFGYEQYF.

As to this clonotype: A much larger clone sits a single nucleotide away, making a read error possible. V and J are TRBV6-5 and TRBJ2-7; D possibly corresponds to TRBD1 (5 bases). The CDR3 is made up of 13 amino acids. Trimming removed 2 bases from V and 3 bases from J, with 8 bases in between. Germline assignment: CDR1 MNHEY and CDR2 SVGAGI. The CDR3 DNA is TGTGCCAGCAGTTACGGGGCGGTCTACGAGCAGTACTTC. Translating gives CASSYGAVYEQYF.

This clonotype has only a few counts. CDR3 protein: CASSLGGTAGNEQFF. The CDR3, as DNA: TGCGCCAGCAGCTTGGGGGGGACAGCAGGAAATGAGCAGTTCTTC. The genes are TRBV5-1 and TRBJ2-1; 7 bases are a match to TRBD1. The V and J ends lost 0 bases and 7 bases, in that order; junction bases with no gene match: 7. This CDR3 is 15 amino acids long. The germline gives CDR1 SGHRS, CDR2 YFSETQ.

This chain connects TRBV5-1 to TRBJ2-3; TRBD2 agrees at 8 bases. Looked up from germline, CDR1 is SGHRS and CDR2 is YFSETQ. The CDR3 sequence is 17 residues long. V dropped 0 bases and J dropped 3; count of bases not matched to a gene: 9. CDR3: CASSLAARSGSTDTQYF. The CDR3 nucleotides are TGCGCCAGCAGCTTGGCCGCGAGGAGCGGGAGTACAGATACGCAGTATTTT. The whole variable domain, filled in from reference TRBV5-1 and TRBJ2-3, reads KAGVTQTPRYLIKTRGQQVTLSCSPISGHRSVSWYQQTPGQGLQFLFEYFSETQRNKGNFPGRFSGRQFSNSRSEMNVSTLELGDSALYLCASSLAARSGSTDTQYFGPGTRLTVL.

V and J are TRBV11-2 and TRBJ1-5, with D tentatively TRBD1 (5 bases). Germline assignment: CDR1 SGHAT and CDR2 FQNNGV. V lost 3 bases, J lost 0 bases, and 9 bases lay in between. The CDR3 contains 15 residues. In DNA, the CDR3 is TGTGCCAGCAGCTTCGGGGCCGATAGCAATCAGCCCCAGCATTTT. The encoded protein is CASSFGADSNQPQHF.

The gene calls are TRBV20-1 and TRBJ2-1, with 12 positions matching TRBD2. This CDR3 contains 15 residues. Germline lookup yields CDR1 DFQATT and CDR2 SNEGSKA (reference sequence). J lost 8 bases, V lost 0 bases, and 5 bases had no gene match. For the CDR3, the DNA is TGCAGTGCTAGAGACCCTAGCGGGAGGGCCTATGAGCAGTTCTTC. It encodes CSARDPSGRAYEQFF.

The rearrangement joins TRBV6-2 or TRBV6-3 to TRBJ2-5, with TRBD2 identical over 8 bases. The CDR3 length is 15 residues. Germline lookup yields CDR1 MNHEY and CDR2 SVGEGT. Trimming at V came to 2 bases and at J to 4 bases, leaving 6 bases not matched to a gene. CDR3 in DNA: TGTGCCAGCAGTTACGTGGGACTAGAAGGAGAGACCCAGTACTTC. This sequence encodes CASSYVGLEGETQYF.

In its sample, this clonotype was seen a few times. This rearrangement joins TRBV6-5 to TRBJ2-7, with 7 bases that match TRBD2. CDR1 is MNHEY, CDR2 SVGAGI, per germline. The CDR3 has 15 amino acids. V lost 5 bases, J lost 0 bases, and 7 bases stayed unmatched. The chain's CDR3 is CASSRSGWSSYEQYF. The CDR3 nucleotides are TGTGCCAGCAGTCGTAGCGGGTGGAGCTCCTACGAGCAGTACTTC.

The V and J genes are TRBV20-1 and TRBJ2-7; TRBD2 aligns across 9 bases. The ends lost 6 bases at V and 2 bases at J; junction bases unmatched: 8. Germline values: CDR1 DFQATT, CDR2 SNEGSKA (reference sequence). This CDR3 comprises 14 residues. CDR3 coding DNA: TGCAGTGCCCGGACGGCGGGAGGGGCCTACGAGCAGTACTTC. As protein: CSARTAGGAYEQYF.

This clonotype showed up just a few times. The CDR3 DNA follows: TGCAGTGCTAGCGGGCAGGGCCCATCAGGAGAGACCCAGTACTTC. It translates to CSASGQGPSGETQYF. V and J are TRBV20-1 and TRBJ2-5; possible D gene TRBD1, 5 bases. The CDR3 totals 15 residues. V lost 3 bases, J lost 4 bases, and 18 bases lay in between. The germline CDR1 and CDR2 sequences are DFQATT and SNEGSKA (reference sequence).

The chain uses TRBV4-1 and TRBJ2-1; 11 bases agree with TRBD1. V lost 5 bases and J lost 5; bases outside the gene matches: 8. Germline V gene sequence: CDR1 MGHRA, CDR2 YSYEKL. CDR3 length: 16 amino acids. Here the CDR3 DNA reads TGCGCCAGCAGCGCCGGACAGGGGGCTATCAACAATGAGCAGTTCTTC. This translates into CASSAGQGAINNEQFF.

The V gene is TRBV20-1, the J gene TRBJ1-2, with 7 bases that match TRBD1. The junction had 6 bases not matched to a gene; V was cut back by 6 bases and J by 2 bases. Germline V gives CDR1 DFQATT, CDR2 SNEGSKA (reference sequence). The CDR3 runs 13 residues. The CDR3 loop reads CSATPTGNYGYTF. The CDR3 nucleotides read TGCAGTGCAACTCCGACAGGGAACTATGGCTACACCTTC.

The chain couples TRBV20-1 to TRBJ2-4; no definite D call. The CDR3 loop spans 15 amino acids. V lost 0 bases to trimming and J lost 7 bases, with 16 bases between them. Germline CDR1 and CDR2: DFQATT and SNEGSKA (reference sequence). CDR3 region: CSARDLATTANIQYF. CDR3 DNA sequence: TGCAGTGCTAGAGATCTGGCTACCACTGCGAACATTCAGTACTTC.

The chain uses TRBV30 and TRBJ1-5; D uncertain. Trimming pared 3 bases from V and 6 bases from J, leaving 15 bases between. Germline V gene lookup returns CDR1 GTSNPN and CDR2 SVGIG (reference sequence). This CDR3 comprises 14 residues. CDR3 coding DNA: TGTGCCTGGAGCCGAGGGTCTCCCCCTCAGCCCCAGCATTTT. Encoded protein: CAWSRGSPPQPQHF. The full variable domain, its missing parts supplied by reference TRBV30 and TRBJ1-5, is SQTIHQWPATLVQPVGSPLSLECTVEGTSNPNLYWYRQAAGRGLQLLFYSVGIGQISSEVPQNLSASRPQDRQFILSSKKLLLSDSGFYLCAWSRGSPPQPQHFGDGTRLSIL.

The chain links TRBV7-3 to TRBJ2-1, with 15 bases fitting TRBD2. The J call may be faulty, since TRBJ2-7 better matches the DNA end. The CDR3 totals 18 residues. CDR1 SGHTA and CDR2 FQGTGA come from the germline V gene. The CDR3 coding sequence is TGTGCCAGCAGCTTCGGACTAGCGGGAGGGTTATCCTACAATGAGCAGTACTTC. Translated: CASSFGLAGGLSYNEQYF.

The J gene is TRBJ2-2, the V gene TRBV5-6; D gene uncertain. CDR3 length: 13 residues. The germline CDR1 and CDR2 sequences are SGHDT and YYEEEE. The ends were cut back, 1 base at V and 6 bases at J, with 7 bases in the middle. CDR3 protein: CASSLMYSGELFF. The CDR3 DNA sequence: TGTGCCAGCAGCTTGATGTACTCCGGGGAGCTGTTTTTT.

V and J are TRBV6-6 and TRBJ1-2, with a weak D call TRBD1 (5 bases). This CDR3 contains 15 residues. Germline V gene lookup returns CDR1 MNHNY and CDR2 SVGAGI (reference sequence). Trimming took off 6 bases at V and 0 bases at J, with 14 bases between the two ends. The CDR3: CASRQGRSPNYGYTF. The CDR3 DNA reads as TGTGCCAGCAGGCAGGGCCGGTCCCCTAACTATGGCTACACCTTC.

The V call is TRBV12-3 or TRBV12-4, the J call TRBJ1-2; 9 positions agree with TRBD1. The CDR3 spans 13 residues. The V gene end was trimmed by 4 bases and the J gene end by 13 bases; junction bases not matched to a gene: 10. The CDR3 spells CASSYRDRAVATF. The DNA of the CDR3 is TGTGCCAGCAGTTACCGGGACAGGGCGGTTGCCACCTTC.

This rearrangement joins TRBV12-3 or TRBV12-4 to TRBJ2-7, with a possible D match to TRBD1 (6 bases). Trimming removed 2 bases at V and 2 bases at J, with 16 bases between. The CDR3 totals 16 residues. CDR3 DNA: TGTGCCAGCAGTTTAATGCAGGGGCAATATGCCTACGAGCAGTACTTC. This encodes CASSLMQGQYAYEQYF.